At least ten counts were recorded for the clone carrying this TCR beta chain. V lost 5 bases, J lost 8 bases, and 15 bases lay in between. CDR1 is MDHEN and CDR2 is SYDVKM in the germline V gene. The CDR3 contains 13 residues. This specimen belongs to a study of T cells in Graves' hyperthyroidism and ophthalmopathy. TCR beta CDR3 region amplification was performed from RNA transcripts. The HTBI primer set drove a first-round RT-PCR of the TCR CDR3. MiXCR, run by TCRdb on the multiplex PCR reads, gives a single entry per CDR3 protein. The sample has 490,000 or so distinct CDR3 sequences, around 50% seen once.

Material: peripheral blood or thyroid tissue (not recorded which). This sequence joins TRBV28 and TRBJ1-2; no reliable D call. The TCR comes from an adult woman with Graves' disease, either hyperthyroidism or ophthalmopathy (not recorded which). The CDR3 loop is CASSPGYREGYTF. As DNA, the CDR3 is TGTGCCAGCAGTCCGGGTTACAGAGAAGGCTACACCTTC.